A single sample is the source of the 21 T cell receptor beta chains below, sequenced in a study of vaccination and CD4 T cells after COVID-19. No antigen has been assigned to these receptors. Treatment in this sample: approximately 9-day PBMC culture with coronavirus spike peptide pools or control peptides (ViraFEST assay). Oncomine TCR Beta short-read sequencing was applied to DNA from cultured CD4+ T cells. TCRdb passed the PCR reads through MiXCR, listing each CDR3 protein once. The data show 13,000 or so distinct CDR3 sequences, with around 67% seen just once and 10% to 12% held by the top ten. Sequencing was performed on CD4+ T cells from blood, cultured in vitro. These receptors originate from a human donor who had recovered from COVID-19.

The chain recombines TRBV20-1 with TRBJ2-2; 8 bases agree with TRBD2. CDR1 and CDR2 from the germline V gene are DFQATT and SNEGSKA (reference sequence). With V trimmed by 5 bases and J by 5 bases, 10 bases remained unmatched. The CDR3 spans 15 residues. CDR3 residues: CSAERPGGRTGELFF. The CDR3, as DNA: TGCAGTGCTGAAAGGCCGGGGGGGCGGACCGGGGAGCTGTTTTTT.

The V call is TRBV28, the J call TRBJ2-2, with D possibly TRBD1 on 5 matching bases. Germline CDR1 and CDR2: MDHEN and SYDVKM. The germline V and J ends were trimmed by 6 bases and 5 bases, with 13 bases remaining between them. The CDR3 sequence is 14 residues long. The CDR3 DNA is TGTGCCAGCAGAAAGACAGATCTAACCGGGGAGCTGTTTTTT. It translates to CASRKTDLTGELFF.

There are a few counts of this clonotype. The chain is built from TRBV30 and TRBJ1-2; 8 nucleotides line up with TRBD1. The CDR3 runs to 16 residues. The V gene's germline CDR1 is GTSNPN and CDR2 SVGIG (reference sequence). J gave up 4 bases and V 3 bases, and 13 bases lay outside the gene matches. The CDR3 nucleotides read TGTGCCTGGAGGCTCCCCCTGTCTGGACAGGGCTATGGCTACACCTTC. Its translation is CAWRLPLSGQGYGYTF.

V and J are TRBV3-1 and TRBJ2-2; TRBD1 matches at 10 bases. This CDR3 region has 17 residues. V lost 3 bases to trimming and J lost 6 bases; unmatched junction nucleotides: 10. The germline gives CDR1 LGHDT, CDR2 YNNKEL (reference sequence). The DNA of the CDR3 is TGTGCCAGCAGCCATTCTCCCACCGACAGGGGGCCCGGGGAGCTGTTTTTT. Its protein product is CASSHSPTDRGPGELFF.

This CDR3 is CASSVGTYTLAYEQYF. CDR3 nucleotide sequence: TGTGCCAGCAGTGTTGGGACCTACACACTGGCCTACGAGCAGTACTTC. The rearrangement joins TRBV6-1 to TRBJ2-7; either TRBD1 or TRBD2 may fit D (5 bases each). Per germline, CDR1 MNHNS and CDR2 SASEGT. CDR3 length equals 16 residues. The ends were cut back, 4 bases at V and 2 bases at J, with 18 bases in the middle.

J is TRBJ2-1 and V is TRBV14; the D is unclear. The V gene's germline CDR1 is SGHDN and CDR2 FVKESK. The CDR3 is made up of 11 amino acids. The V and J ends lost 2 bases and 10 bases respectively, with 6 bases between them. This chain's CDR3 is CASSQLREQFF. The CDR3 DNA reads as TGTGCCAGCAGCCAACTCAGGGAGCAGTTCTTC.

There are a few counts of this clonotype. This chain uses TRBV7-9 with TRBJ1-4; TRBD1 might be the D (6 bases). The CDR3 runs 16 residues. Deletions cut 5 bases from V and 5 bases from J, with 18 bases between. In germline, CDR1 is SEHNR, CDR2 FQNEAQ (reference sequence). CDR3 sequence: CASSLGDRTRNEKLFF. The DNA for the CDR3 is TGTGCCAGCAGCCTTGGCGACAGGACAAGAAATGAAAAACTGTTTTTT.

A few counts support this clonotype. The chain is built from TRBV27 and TRBJ2-2; 7 positions match TRBD2. Germline CDR1 is MNHEY and CDR2 is SMNVEV (reference sequence). After removal of 5 bases from V and 3 bases from J, the junction contained 9 bases not matched to a gene. This CDR3 contains 16 residues. The chain's CDR3 is CASSPAGRVDTGELFF. CDR3 coding DNA: TGTGCCAGCAGTCCCGCTGGGAGGGTCGACACCGGGGAGCTGTTTTTT.

This clonotype was detected only a few times. This chain uses TRBV10-3 with TRBJ2-3; TRBD2 aligns across 13 bases. The CDR3 spans 16 residues. Looked up from germline, CDR1 is ENHRY and CDR2 is SYGVKD. V shed 4 bases, J shed 0 bases, and the junction held 1 base outside the gene matches. CDR3 in amino acids: CAISGGLAGSTDTQYF. The DNA for the CDR3 is TGTGCCATCAGTGGGGGACTAGCGGGGAGCACAGATACGCAGTATTTT.

This clonotype came up once. The rearrangement links TRBV30 to TRBJ2-3, with D hard to call. Trimming pared 1 base from V and 0 bases from J, leaving 8 bases between. CDR1 is GTSNPN and CDR2 is SVGIG in the germline V gene (reference sequence). The CDR3 totals 14 residues. The CDR3 region is CAWSDERSTDTQYF. The CDR3 DNA reads as TGTGCCTGGAGTGACGAAAGAAGCACAGATACGCAGTATTTT.

The V call is TRBV7-2, the J call TRBJ1-1; no reliable D call. The germline V gene has CDR1 SGHTA and CDR2 FQGNSA. The ends were cut back, 3 bases at V and 9 bases at J, with 11 bases in the middle. The CDR3 is 12 amino acids. The CDR3 DNA sequence: TGTGCCAGCAGCTTGGGAAGGGTAAAAGCTTTCTTT. This translates into CASSLGRVKAFF.

The rearrangement joins TRBV20-1 to TRBJ2-7; 10 nucleotides line up with TRBD2. This CDR3 spans 14 amino acids. Losses at the gene ends were 6 bases for V and 5 bases for J; bases not matched to a gene: 10. From germline, CDR1 is DFQATT and CDR2 SNEGSKA (reference sequence). This CDR3 is CSARQAGGGHEQYF. CDR3 nucleotides: TGCAGTGCCAGGCAAGCGGGAGGGGGGCACGAGCAGTACTTC.

The rearrangement links TRBV6-5 to TRBJ1-2; TRBD1 agrees at 9 bases. Germline CDR1 MNHEY, CDR2 SVGAGI. This CDR3 is built from 14 residues. J lost 7 bases, V lost 2 bases, and 5 bases had no gene match. The CDR3 bases are TGTGCCAGCAGTTACGACCGGGACAGGGTTGGCTACACCTTC. It yields the protein CASSYDRDRVGYTF.

V is TRBV6-2 or TRBV6-3 and J is TRBJ1-6, with no clear D. The CDR3 sequence is 14 residues long. CDR1 MNHEY and CDR2 SVGEGT come from the germline V gene. Between the trimmed V and J ends, which lost 6 bases and 0 bases, there was a span of 6 bases. The CDR3 protein is CASRASSYNSPLHF. DNA for the CDR3: TGTGCCAGCAGAGCGAGCTCCTATAATTCACCCCTCCACTTT.

The genes are TRBV28 and TRBJ2-4, with a tentative D call TRBD1 (5 bases). The CDR3 runs 11 residues. The V gene's germline CDR1 is MDHEN and CDR2 SYDVKM. V was clipped by 2 bases and J by 9 bases, with 5 bases between them. Here the CDR3 reads CASSLRGIQYF. The DNA for the CDR3 is TGTGCCAGCAGTTTAAGGGGCATTCAGTACTTC.

This clonotype came up a few times. This chain's CDR3 is CASSVPGRRETQYF. The CDR3 nucleotides read TGTGCCAGCAGCGTTCCAGGACGGAGAGAGACCCAGTACTTC. V is TRBV11-2 and J is TRBJ2-5; unclear D gene. Germline lookup yields CDR1 SGHAT and CDR2 FQNNGV. Trimming took off 5 bases at V and 4 bases at J, with 14 bases between the two ends. This CDR3 contains 14 residues.

This clonotype was observed a single time. This chain joins TRBV20-1 and TRBJ1-1; 9 bases line up with TRBD1. After removal of 1 base from V and 4 bases from J, the junction contained 7 bases not matched to a gene. The germline V gene encodes CDR1 DFQATT and CDR2 SNEGSKA (reference sequence). This CDR3 has 15 amino acids. The CDR3 nucleotides read TGCAGTGCTAGAGGACAGACAGGGGGATTCACTGAAGCTTTCTTT. Its protein product is CSARGQTGGFTEAFF.

This clonotype appeared a few times. This chain uses TRBV6-2 or TRBV6-3 with TRBJ1-1, with 9 bases fitting TRBD1. Germline-derived CDR1 and CDR2 are MNHEY and SVGEGT. J lost 7 bases, V lost 6 bases, and 6 bases had no gene match. There are 13 residues in the CDR3. The CDR3 is CASRRDRVGEAFF. CDR3 sequence (DNA): TGTGCCAGCAGAAGGGACAGGGTGGGTGAAGCTTTCTTT.

This chain links TRBV6-1 with TRBJ1-1, with D maybe TRBD1 (5 bases). CDR3 size: 13 residues. The germline V gene has CDR1 MNHNS and CDR2 SASEGT. The V and J ends lost 8 bases and 0 bases respectively, with 10 bases between them. CDR3 coding DNA: TGTGCCAGCGAACAGGACATGAACACTGAAGCTTTCTTT. It codes for CASEQDMNTEAFF.

This clonotype was recorded a few times. The chain couples TRBV19 to TRBJ2-3, with D unclear. CDR3 length equals 13 residues. The V end lost 10 bases, the J end lost 0 bases, and 11 bases lay between the germline ends. Per germline, CDR1 LNHDA and CDR2 SQIVND (reference sequence). The CDR3 region has the DNA TGTGCCACAAGACCTACAAGCACAGATACGCAGTATTTT. Its translation is CATRPTSTDTQYF.

Sample share makes this clonotype large. This chain uses TRBV7-2 with TRBJ2-1; no reliable D call. The V end was cut by 4 bases, the J end by 6 bases, with 16 bases between. The germline V gene encodes CDR1 SGHTA and CDR2 FQGNSA. The CDR3 length is 15 residues. The CDR3 DNA reads as TGTGCCAGCAGCTCCTCATCATACCTTACCAATGAGCAGTTCTTC. Protein product: CASSSSSYLTNEQFF.